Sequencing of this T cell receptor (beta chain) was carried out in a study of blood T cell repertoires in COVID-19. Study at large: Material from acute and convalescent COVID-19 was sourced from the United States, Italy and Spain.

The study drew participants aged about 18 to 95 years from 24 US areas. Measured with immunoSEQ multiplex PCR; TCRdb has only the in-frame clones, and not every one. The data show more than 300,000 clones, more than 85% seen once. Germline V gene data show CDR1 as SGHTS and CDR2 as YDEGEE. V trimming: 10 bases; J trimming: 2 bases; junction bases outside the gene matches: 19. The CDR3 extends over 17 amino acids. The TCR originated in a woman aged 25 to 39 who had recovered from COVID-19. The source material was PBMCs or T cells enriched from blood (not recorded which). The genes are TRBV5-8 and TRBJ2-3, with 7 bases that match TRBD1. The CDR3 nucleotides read TGTGCCGACACAGAAGGCGGACAGGCCTTTAACACAGATACGCAGTATTTT. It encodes CADTEGGQAFNTDTQYF. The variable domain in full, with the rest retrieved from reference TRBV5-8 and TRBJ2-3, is EAGVTQSPTHLIKTRGQQATLRCSPISGHTSVYWYQQALGLGLQFLLWYDEGEERNRGNFPPRFSGRQFPNYSSELNVNALELEDSALYLCADTEGGQAFNTDTQYFGPGTRLTVL.